The sequence of this TCR beta chain was determined in a study of neurological immune-mediated disorders (dated by TCRdb to about 2019). Turning to the overall study: Peripheral blood TCR-beta repertoires from HTLV-I-associated myelopathy (HAM/TSP) patients, multiple sclerosis patients and healthy controls were compared by UMI-based sequencing. The cohort comprised 68 subjects: some 14 HAM/TSP patients, around 34 multiple sclerosis patients and 20 healthy controls. The approximately 98 TCR-beta libraries included longitudinal samples, technical triplicates and paired sorted CD4+ and CD8+ T-cell subsets alongside PBMC samples. The study at large found these results: TCR clonal expansion was highest in HAM/TSP patients and lowest in MS patients, with MS patients falling below even healthy controls. No identical CDR3 amino acid sequences were shared among expanded clones across subjects, suggesting private TCR-beta repertoires in all groups.

At least ten counts were recorded for this clonotype. What this receptor recognizes is not known. No clone much larger than this one lies a single base away; base qualities are absent. The CDR3 holds 17 amino acids from the cysteine to the phenylalanine. CDR3 DNA is the only sequence kept; it has 51 bases, read in frame from the first base. Trimming costs V 0 bases and J 7 bases, and their ends lie 20 bases apart. To synthesize cDNA, template-switch 5'RACE was performed with a primer carrying a 10-nucleotide random unique molecular identifier so that each TCR transcript was tagged. Every sequencing run covered 15-18 subjects and yielded more than 160 million TCR-beta sequences. The RNeasy kit was used for extraction of total RNA. The KAPA Real-time Library Amplification kit was used to amplify TCR-beta VDJ regions with primers targeting the TCR constant region and the 5'RACE anchor. Sample indexes and Illumina adaptors were added in a first PCR, and a second PCR then increased library yield. After Ampure bead purification, the TCR product of roughly 650 bp was size-selected on a 2% E-gel SizeSelection system. Before pooling, library quality was assessed on a Bioanalyzer, concentration was determined with Qubit, and library quantification was performed with the Kapa Library Quantification kit. An Illumina HiSeq 2500 sequenced the libraries paired-end 2 x 150 bp. To increase sequence diversity, about 24-32% phiX was spiked into each library pool. The authors' analysis ran thus. Quality-filtered reads were processed with the UMI-based MiGEC pipeline, and over 75% of raw TCR sequences were removed by the MiGEC pipeline during error correction. VDJ genes were aligned to IMGT germline references, and clonotypes were defined by unique CDR3 amino acid sequence plus V-J genes. Clonal expansion, Shannon diversity and CDR3 relatedness were evaluated with VDJtools (CalcPairwiseDistances, ClusterSamples), while phylogenetic trees were built in CLCbio workbench. Expanded clones were defined as having at least 8 unique UMIs, based on coefficient-of-variation modelling across technical triplicates. Clones were called with MiXCR by TCRdb after fastp trimmed the public reads at Q25, and only in-frame beta chains were retained. When rows share a CDR3 protein, they turn into one entry using the most common DNA and genes. TCRdb assigned the V and J calls; the authors' analysis was not used. For this sample there are 15,000 or so distinct CDR3 sequences; roughly 22% appear just once. More than 20% of the sample comes from the top ten.

Healthy controls were blood bank volunteers in Maryland, USA. Unsorted PBMC libraries were generated from 2 million PBMCs stored in RNAlater at -80 °C until RNA extraction. Peripheral blood was subjected to Ficoll-Hypaque density gradient centrifugation to isolate PBMCs, which were then cryopreserved in liquid nitrogen. This clonotype was sampled from a man between 45 and 60 years old in good health. The sequencing input was PBMCs. The chain is encoded by TRBV12-3 or TRBV12-4 joined to TRBJ2-3, with TRBD1 tentatively as D gene (7 bases match). The sequence in DNA is TGTGCCAGCAGTTTAGCGCATAGCGGAGGGGGCGGTAATACGCAGTATTTT. This codes for CASSLAHSGGGGNTQYF.